The 18 T cell receptor beta chains presented below share a single source sample, sequenced in a study of Ad26.COV2.S vaccination and SARS-CoV-2 variants. Libraries were prepared by immunoSEQ multiplex PCR; TCRdb keeps only in-frame clonotypes and omits some of them. The table includes 400,000 or so clones, approximately 86% detected once. Sample treatment: around 19 received Ad26.COV2.S at low or high dose, single or two shots; several received placebo; per-sample allocation not given. Vaccine and placebo recipients were sampled on day 63 after the first injection. Sample: peripheral blood, taken in a trial of Ad26.COV2.S vaccine versus placebo. The source is a person aged 18-65 years who received the Ad26.COV2.S COVID-19 vaccine or a placebo.

The chain employs TRBV18 and TRBJ1-5, with TRBD1 matching 7 bases. CDR3 size: 15 residues. Germline CDR1 reads KGHSH; CDR2 reads LQKENI. V lost 3 bases to trimming and J lost 1 base; unmatched junction nucleotides: 3. The CDR3 nucleotides are TGTGCCAGCTCACCTGGACAGGCCAGCAATCAGCCCCAGCATTTT. Translating gives CASSPGQASNQPQHF.

The gene calls are TRBV6-1 and TRBJ1-3, with 7 bases lining up with TRBD1. V shed 0 bases and J 0 bases; nucleotides not matched to a gene: 5. This CDR3 comprises 17 residues. The V gene's germline CDR1 is MNHNS and CDR2 SASEGT. CDR3 sequence reads: CASSEAGQLISGNTIYF. CDR3 in DNA: TGTGCCAGCAGTGAAGCGGGACAGCTAATCTCTGGAAACACCATATATTTT.

The chain employs TRBV5-1 and TRBJ1-3; weak D call: TRBD1 (6 bases). Trimming removed 2 bases from V and 8 bases from J, with 17 bases in between. CDR1 and CDR2 from the germline V gene are SGHRS and YFSETQ. This CDR3 spans 15 amino acids. The CDR3 DNA is TGCGCCAGCAGCTTAGGACAGTCCCCATGGGACACCATATATTTT. Its translation is CASSLGQSPWDTIYF.

The rearrangement links TRBV29-1 to TRBJ1-1; 12 bases are a match to TRBD1. Germline CDR1 and CDR2: SQVTM and ANQGSEA. The CDR3 length is 14 residues. With V trimmed by 6 bases and J by 5 bases, 7 bases remained unmatched. CDR3 sequence reads: CSVGQGAVWTEAFF. CDR3 nucleotides: TGCAGCGTGGGACAGGGGGCCGTTTGGACTGAAGCTTTCTTT.

The rearrangement links TRBV15 to TRBJ2-7, with 12 bases aligning to TRBD2. Germline assignment: CDR1 LNHNV and CDR2 YYDKDF (reference sequence). The CDR3 sequence is 15 residues long. The junction had 6 bases not matched to a gene; V was cut back by 5 bases and J by 4 bases. CDR3 residues: CATSGLAGGLYEQYF. In DNA form, the CDR3 reads TGTGCCACCAGCGGGCTAGCGGGGGGGCTTTACGAGCAGTACTTC.

The CDR3 region is CASSVSRGLSTDTQYF. The CDR3, as DNA: TGCGCCAGCAGTGTCAGCAGGGGACTTAGCACAGATACGCAGTATTTT. V gene TRBV10-1 combines with J gene TRBJ2-3; tentatively, D is TRBD1 or TRBD2 (6 bases each). The CDR3 runs to 16 residues. In germline, CDR1 is WNHNN, CDR2 SYGVQD (reference sequence). V was clipped by 4 bases and J by 0 bases, with 14 bases between them.

Only one count was recorded for this clone. Distinct nucleotide sequences in the sample also encode this CDR3. The CDR3 protein is CASSYSGGYNSPLHF. DNA for the CDR3: TGTGCCAGCAGTTACTCGGGGGGTTATAATTCACCCCTCCACTTT. The chain uses TRBV6-5 and TRBJ1-6; maybe TRBD1 (5 bases). Germline CDR1 reads MNHEY; CDR2 reads SVGAGI. This CDR3 spans 15 amino acids. V lost 0 bases, J lost 4 bases, and 7 bases lay in between.

This sequence joins TRBV5-1 and TRBJ1-1; TRBD1 matches 7 bases. The CDR3 extends over 17 amino acids. Germline V gene sequence: CDR1 SGHRS, CDR2 YFSETQ. V trimming: 4 bases; J trimming: 2 bases; junction bases outside the gene matches: 14. The CDR3 nucleotides read TGCGCCAGCAGCACCGGACAGGTACGGAATTTTAACACTGAAGCTTTCTTT. Translation gives CASSTGQVRNFNTEAFF.

The chain has TRBV5-1 and TRBJ2-2; 8 bases match TRBD1. The CDR3 runs to 18 residues. The junction had 12 bases not matched to a gene; V was cut back by 0 bases and J by 5 bases. Germline V gene lookup returns CDR1 SGHRS and CDR2 YFSETQ. CDR3 protein: CASSLGLTWTGRTGELFF. CDR3 in DNA: TGCGCCAGCAGCTTGGGCCTGACCTGGACAGGGAGGACCGGGGAGCTGTTTTTT.

The chain employs TRBV27 and TRBJ2-5, with D possibly matching TRBD2 (6 bases). V was shortened by 5 bases and J by 5 bases, with 15 bases between the two germline ends. Looked up from germline, CDR1 is MNHEY and CDR2 is SMNVEV (reference sequence). The length of the CDR3 is 14 residues. CDR3 protein: CASSPQRRGETQYF. As DNA, the CDR3 is TGTGCCAGCAGTCCCCAACGTCGGGGGGAGACCCAGTACTTC.

The rearrangement joins TRBV24-1 to TRBJ2-7, with a tentative D call TRBD2 (5 bases). V lost 4 bases, J lost 7 bases, and 19 bases lay in between. This CDR3 comprises 15 residues. CDR1 is KGHDR, CDR2 SFDVKD, per germline. The CDR3 sequence is CATSDPREFSGEQYF. As DNA, the CDR3 is TGTGCCACCAGTGACCCCCGGGAATTCTCGGGGGAGCAGTACTTC.

This clone appeared once. The chain couples TRBV5-8 to TRBJ1-2; tentative D call: TRBD1 (6 bases). Trimming removed 4 bases at V and 0 bases at J, with 16 bases between. Germline V gives CDR1 SGHTS, CDR2 YDEGEE. The CDR3 has 16 amino acids. In DNA, the CDR3 is TGTGCCAGCAGCACCAGGACAGCCGCGGCTAACTATGGCTACACCTTC. The encoded protein is CASSTRTAAANYGYTF. Looking up the rest from reference TRBV5-8 and TRBJ1-2 gives the full variable domain: EAGVTQSPTHLIKTRGQQATLRCSPISGHTSVYWYQQALGLGLQFLLWYDEGEERNRGNFPPRFSGRQFPNYSSELNVNALELEDSALYLCASSTRTAAANYGYTFGSGTRLTVV.

This sequence joins TRBV27 and TRBJ2-5; 11 positions agree with TRBD2. Trimming removed 2 bases from V and 5 bases from J; junction bases left unmatched: 7. In germline, CDR1 is MNHEY, CDR2 SMNVEV (reference sequence). The CDR3 runs to 16 residues. The CDR3 loop is CASSLVSGGALETQYF. CDR3 sequence (DNA): TGTGCCAGCAGTTTAGTTAGCGGGGGGGCCCTGGAGACCCAGTACTTC.

This chain connects TRBV4-3 to TRBJ1-4, with D maybe TRBD1 (5 bases). CDR1 LGHNA and CDR2 YSLEER come from the germline V gene. The CDR3 sequence is 14 residues long. V gave up 1 base and J gave up 8 bases, with 11 bases separating them. Written as DNA, the CDR3 is TGCGCCAGCAGCCAAGGGACGGGGGACGAAAAACTGTTTTTT. It yields the protein CASSQGTGDEKLFF.

The genes are TRBV6-4 and TRBJ2-1; D is perhaps TRBD2 (6 bases). The germline V gene encodes CDR1 MRHNA and CDR2 SNTAGT. The CDR3 runs to 17 residues. Trimming took 2 bases from V and 3 from J, leaving 17 bases between them. The CDR3 is CASSDGLGLQIYNEQFF. In nucleotides, the CDR3 is TGTGCCAGCAGTGACGGACTGGGACTGCAGATCTACAATGAGCAGTTCTTC.

This rearrangement joins TRBV11-2 to TRBJ2-7; 9 bases align to TRBD2. This CDR3 spans 17 amino acids. J lost 1 base, V lost 0 bases, and 7 bases had no gene match. Germline CDR1 and CDR2: SGHAT and FQNNGV. The CDR3 DNA reads TGTGCCAGCAGCTTAGATCTCGTGGGACTAGCATCCTACGAGCAGTACTTC. Encoded protein: CASSLDLVGLASYEQYF. Combining the CDR3 with reference TRBV11-2 and TRBJ2-7 gives the whole variable domain EAGVAQSPRYKIIEKRQSVAFWCNPISGHATLYWYQQILGQGPKLLIQFQNNGVVDDSQLPKDRFSAERLKGVDSTLKIQPAKLEDSAVYLCASSLDLVGLASYEQYFGPGTRLTVT.

The chain carries TRBV25-1 and TRBJ2-3; no clear D. Germline V lookup: CDR1 MGHDK, CDR2 SYGVNS. The V end was cut by 3 bases, the J end by 5 bases, with 12 bases between. CDR3 length equals 14 residues. The CDR3 DNA sequence: TGTGCCAGCAGTGAGCCCGGCGTCCTAGATACGCAGTATTTT. It encodes CASSEPGVLDTQYF.

Remarks on this clone: A read error may be the cause here, since a much bigger clone is one base away. Other DNA sequences of this sample code for an identical CDR3. V is TRBV3-1 (or the pseudogene TRBV3-2) and J is TRBJ1-3; D unresolved. Germline loops: CDR1 LGHDT, CDR2 YNNKEL (reference sequence). V lost 1 base and J 4 bases, leaving 2 bases between the germline ends. The CDR3 runs 12 residues. CDR3 loop: CASSQAGNTIYF. For the CDR3, the DNA is TGTGCCAGCAGCCAAGCGGGAAACACCATATATTTT.